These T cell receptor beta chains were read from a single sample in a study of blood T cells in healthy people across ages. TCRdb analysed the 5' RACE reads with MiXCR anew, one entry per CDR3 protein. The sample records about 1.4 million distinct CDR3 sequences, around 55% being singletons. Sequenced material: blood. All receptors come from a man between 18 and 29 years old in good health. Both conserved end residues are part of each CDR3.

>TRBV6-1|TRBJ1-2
CASSPTTGESVNYGYTF
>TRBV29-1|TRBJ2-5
CSVEDRNSQETQYF
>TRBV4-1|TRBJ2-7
CASSQNRGSYEQYF
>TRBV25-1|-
CASSEWGRGDRAYEQYF
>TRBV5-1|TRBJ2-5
CASSLDWQETQYF
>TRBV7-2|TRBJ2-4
CASSLYLSISLSAKNIQYF
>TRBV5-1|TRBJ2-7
CASSPQREFEQYF
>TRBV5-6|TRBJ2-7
CASGEAFDEQYF
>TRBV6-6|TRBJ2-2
CASSPPREELFF
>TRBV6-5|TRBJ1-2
CATSPGVLYGYTF
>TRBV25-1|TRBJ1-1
CASRENRAANTEAFF
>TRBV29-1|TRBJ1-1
CSVESGAAEAFF
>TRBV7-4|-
CASSSRTPGPYEQYF
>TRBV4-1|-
CASSQESRPGLAGVRYEQYF
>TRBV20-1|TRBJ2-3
CSASGQLADTQYF
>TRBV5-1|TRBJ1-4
CASSLAPGSREKLFF
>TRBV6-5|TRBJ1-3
CASSPTAPRRTTIYF
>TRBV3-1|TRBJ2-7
CASSHLDEQYF
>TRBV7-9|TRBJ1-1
CASSGGQGANTEAFF
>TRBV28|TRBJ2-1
CATSQYNYNGQFF
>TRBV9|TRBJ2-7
CASSATSAEQYF
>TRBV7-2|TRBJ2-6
CASSLSTGANVLTF
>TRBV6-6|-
CASNPSEAKNIQYF
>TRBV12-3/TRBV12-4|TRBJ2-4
CASSPRGAGGTLAKNIQYF
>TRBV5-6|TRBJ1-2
CVSRRGQASRGDGYTF
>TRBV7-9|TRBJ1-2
CASSLSPLEYYGYTF
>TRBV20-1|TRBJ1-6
CSASPPAVANSPLHF
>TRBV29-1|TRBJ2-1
CSVPSGIFSNEQFF
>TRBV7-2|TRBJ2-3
CASSALAGPTDTQYF
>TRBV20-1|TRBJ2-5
CSASVSGWRETQYF
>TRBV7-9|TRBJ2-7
CASSTTGNYYEQYF
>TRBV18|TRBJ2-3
CASSPRDRAADTQYF
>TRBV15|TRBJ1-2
CATSTPDGREDYGYTF
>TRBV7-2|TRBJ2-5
CASSFSRQGSYEQYF
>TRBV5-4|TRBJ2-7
CASSLDWDSLSYEQYF
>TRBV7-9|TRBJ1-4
CASSGEEGEKLFF
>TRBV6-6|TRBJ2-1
CASSYGLAEQFF
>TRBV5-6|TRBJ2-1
CASSLGAREQFF
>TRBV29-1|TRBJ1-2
CSVLGQRGYTF
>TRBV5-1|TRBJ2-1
CASSLSDGTYEQFF
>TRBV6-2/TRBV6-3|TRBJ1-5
CASREGTGYQPQHF
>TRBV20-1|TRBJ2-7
CSARDGQEVYEQYF
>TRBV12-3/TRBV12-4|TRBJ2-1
CASSRSGGFYNEQFF
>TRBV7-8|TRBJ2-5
CASSLERSAGYQETQYF
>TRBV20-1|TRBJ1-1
CSARRPPAEAFF
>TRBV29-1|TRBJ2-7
CSASQQGGEQYF
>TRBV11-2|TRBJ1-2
CASSLAPGTRGYTF
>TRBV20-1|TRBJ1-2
CSAIESGAHGYTF
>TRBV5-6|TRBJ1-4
CASSLGEISGEKLFF
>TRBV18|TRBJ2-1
CASSLAGGSVGEQFF
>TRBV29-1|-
CSVEEAGGEQYF
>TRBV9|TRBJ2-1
CASSVDRTSSYNEQFF
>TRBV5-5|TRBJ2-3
CASSLAGQALGDTQYF
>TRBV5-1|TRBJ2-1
CASSIGLEPRTIAFF
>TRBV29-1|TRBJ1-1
CSVNQGPKTEAFF